This T cell receptor beta chain was recorded in a study of cytomegalovirus exposure and HLA in healthy donors. General observations from the study: Specific recognition of CMV antigens was confirmed in vitro for a few chains (all CMV-associated). Roughly even sequencing depth across donors was the assumption behind the presence/absence analyses.

This clone was counted once. The antigen remains undetermined. With 60 Vbeta and 13 Jbeta primers, the PCR was carried out. Clones were read by immunoSEQ multiplex PCR, and TCRdb kept only the in-frame ones, dropping some. The data show some 270,000 clones, 80% to 95% seen once. Trimming shortened V by 6 bases and J by 4 bases, and 21 bases separated the two germline ends. The CDR3 sequence is 16 residues long. Germline V gene data show CDR1 as LNHDA and CDR2 as SQIVND (reference sequence). The receptor comes from a girl aged 2-10 years in good health and CMV-seronegative. V usage is TRBV19 and J usage is TRBJ1-2; possibly TRBD1 for D (6 bases). Sequencing was performed on PBMCs. CDR3 sequence (DNA): TGTGCCAGTAGGGAAAATCAGGGGATGACGTTCTATGGCTACACCTTC. Its translation is CASRENQGMTFYGYTF.